This T cell receptor (beta chain) is from a study of blood T cell repertoires in COVID-19. Study-wide background: The analysed material was cDNA or gDNA that came from T cells, B-cell-depleted T cells, or PBMCs.

Profiled with immunoSEQ multiplex PCR; TCRdb holds only in-frame clones, not every one. The sample carries over 200,000 clones, around 89% recorded once. V dropped 2 bases and J dropped 5; count of bases not matched to a gene: 2. CDR3 length equals 13 residues. Germline CDR1 MNHEY, CDR2 SVGAGI. Participants were placed into cohorts based on the clinical history they reported. Sequencing was carried out using PBMCs or T cells enriched from blood (not recorded which). The clonotype originates from a young man who had been exposed to COVID-19. This sequence joins TRBV6-5 and TRBJ2-5; 7 bases are a match to TRBD1. The CDR3 sequence: CASSYTGAETQYF. The CDR3 DNA is TGTGCCAGCAGTTACACAGGGGCGGAGACCCAGTACTTC.